The sequence of this T cell receptor beta chain was determined in a study of beta chain features in type 1 diabetes. Study results and limitations: In all four CD4+ subsets, TCRB CDR3 length was significantly, moderately reduced in type 1 diabetes.

The trim removed 4 bases at V and 4 bases at J, leaving 5 bases unmatched. The germline V gene encodes CDR1 MNHNY and CDR2 SVGAGI (reference sequence). The CDR3 runs to 16 residues. This clone was found a few times. As yet, its antigen is unknown. The investigators reverse transcribed all of the isolated RNA, so they sequenced expressed TCRB transcripts. Generated by immunoSEQ multiplex PCR, the TCRdb table keeps only in-frame clones and is missing some. The sample yields some 290,000 clones, about 13% seen once. Material for sequencing was naive CD4+ T cells from blood. The TCR originated in a young man with type 1 diabetes. This sequence joins TRBV6-6 and TRBJ2-3; TRBD2 matches at 13 bases. The CDR3 DNA reads as TGTGCCAGCAGTTCCCAACTAGCGGGAGGGCCAGATACGCAGTATTTT. Residues: CASSSQLAGGPDTQYF.